Below are 27 T cell receptor beta chains sequenced from a single sample in a study of CD8+CD57+ T cells in acquired aplastic anemia. Patients selected for sequencing had displayed CD8+CD57+ cell expansion by flow cytometry. The use of genomic DNA as template underpinned the TCR beta VDJ and CDR3 profiling. One entry per CDR3 protein results from TCRdb running MiXCR on the reads. The data contain fewer than 250,000 distinct CDR3 sequences, approximately 45% of them singletons. The source material was sorted CD4+, CD8+, or CD8+CD57+ T cells (not recorded which) from PBMCs. The receptors come from a human donor with aplastic anemia.

The rearrangement uses TRBV20-1 and TRBJ2-1; TRBD2 matches at 7 bases. The CDR3 totals 14 residues. Looked up from germline, CDR1 is DFQATT and CDR2 is SNEGSKA (reference sequence). The trim removed 6 bases at V and 8 bases at J, leaving 13 bases unmatched. The CDR3 DNA sequence: TGCAGTGCAGCCGGGACTAACGCCCGGGATGAGCAGTTCTTC. Encoded protein: CSAAGTNARDEQFF.

There are a few counts of this clonotype. A read error may explain this, as a much larger clone is one base away. V and J are TRBV5-8 and TRBJ1-1, with D tentatively TRBD1 (5 bases). The CDR3 loop spans 15 amino acids. In germline, CDR1 is SGHTS, CDR2 YDEGEE. The CDR3 here is CASSLGAGTGTEASF. CDR3 nucleotides: TGTGCCAGCAGCTTAGGGGCAGGGACGGGCACTGAAGCTTCCTTT.

As for this clonotype: A much bigger clone sits one base away, suggesting this may be a read error. The chain couples TRBV4-3 to TRBJ1-1; a weak D match, TRBD1 (6 bases). The CDR3 covers 14 residues. Germline CDR1 is LGHNA and CDR2 is YSLEER. V dropped 0 bases and J dropped 3 bases, with 8 bases sitting between them. Here the CDR3 DNA reads TGCGCCAGCAGCCAAGATAAGGGGGACACTGAAGCTTTCTTT. Amino acids: CASSQDKGDTEAFF.

This chain connects TRBV12-3 or TRBV12-4 to TRBJ1-6; TRBD1 aligns across 10 bases. V was pared by 5 bases and J by 8 bases, with 3 bases of the junction left unmatched. This CDR3 region has 14 residues. The CDR3 bases are TGTGCCAGCAGTGCCGGGACAGGGGATTCACCCCTCCACTTT. It codes for CASSAGTGDSPLHF.

On this clonotype itself: This could be a read error, since a much larger clone is one nucleotide away. The rearrangement uses TRBV5-6 and TRBJ2-1; tentative D call: TRBD2 (5 bases). From germline, CDR1 is SGHDT and CDR2 YYEEEE. CDR3 length: 13 amino acids. CDR3 sequence: CASSLGLFNEQSF. Written as DNA, the CDR3 is TGTGCCAGCAGCTTGGGACTATTCAATGAGCAGTCCTTC.

This clonotype was counted ten times or more. The chain carries TRBV5-5 and TRBJ1-1, with TRBD1 as a possible D gene (5 bases). From germline, CDR1 is SGHKS and CDR2 YYEKEE (reference sequence). The CDR3 covers 14 residues. Trimming stripped 0 bases from V and 5 bases from J, with 11 bases between. CDR3 loop: CASSLDQWGTEAFF. The DNA for the CDR3 is TGTGCCAGCAGCTTGGATCAGTGGGGGACTGAAGCTTTCTTT.

The V call is TRBV14, the J call TRBJ2-7; D unresolved. V was clipped by 5 bases and J by 4 bases, with 9 bases between them. The CDR3 spans 12 residues. Germline assignment: CDR1 SGHDN and CDR2 FVKESK. The CDR3 is CASSKVGYEQYF. CDR3 bases: TGTGCCAGCAGCAAAGTCGGTTACGAGCAGTACTTC.

This clonotype has ten or more counts. The chain employs TRBV7-9 and TRBJ2-7, with D perhaps given as TRBD1 or TRBD2 (5 bases each). Trimming shortened V by 5 bases and J by 2 bases, and 13 bases separated the two germline ends. This CDR3 region has 14 residues. Germline assignment: CDR1 SEHNR and CDR2 FQNEAQ (reference sequence). CDR3 bases: TGTGCCAGCAGCCCATCGGGGCCGCCCTACGAGCAGTACTTC. Translating it yields CASSPSGPPYEQYF.

In this sample, this clonotype turned up a few times. A much larger clone sits a single nucleotide away, making a read error possible. V is TRBV7-6 and J is TRBJ2-3; D remains unclear. CDR3 length equals 16 residues. CDR1 is SGHVS, CDR2 FNYEAQ, per germline. As DNA, the CDR3 is TGTGCCGGCAGCTCCGCTACGGAGATTAGCACAGATACGCAGTATTTT. Translation gives CAGSSATEISTDTQYF.

The J gene is TRBJ1-6, the V gene TRBV18; the match to TRBD1 covers 8 bases. Trimming took 1 base from V and 10 from J; bases not matched to a gene: 9. The CDR3 sequence is 16 residues long. Germline V gives CDR1 KGHSH, CDR2 LQKENI. CDR3 region: CASSPRGQGSSSPLHF. CDR3 bases: TGTGCCAGCTCACCACGCGGACAGGGAAGCTCGTCACCCCTCCACTTT.

Points on this clonotype: A much more abundant neighbour one base away suggests this may be a read error. The chain couples TRBV6-1 to TRBJ1-1; a weak D match, TRBD1 (6 bases). The CDR3 contains 16 residues. Germline V gene sequence: CDR1 MNHNS, CDR2 SASEGT. The CDR3 here is CASSYSRDTMNTEASF. DNA of the CDR3: TGTGCCAGCAGTTACTCGCGGGACACCATGAACACTGAAGCTTCCTTT.

This clonotype was observed a few times. The chain combines TRBV20-1 with TRBJ2-7, with D perhaps TRBD1 or TRBD2 (6 bases each). CDR3 length: 16 amino acids. CDR1 DFQATT and CDR2 SNEGSKA come from the germline V gene (reference sequence). V dropped 0 bases and J dropped 0 bases, with 15 bases sitting between them. The CDR3 spells CSARDPEGGDSYEQYF. CDR3 sequence (DNA): TGCAGTGCTAGAGATCCAGAGGGGGGCGACTCCTACGAGCAGTACTTC.

There are many counts of this clonotype. The CDR3 DNA reads as TGCAGTGCCCTTAGCAGTGATGAGCAGTTCTTC. This encodes CSALSSDEQFF. The chain links TRBV20-1 to TRBJ2-1; D remains unclear. With 6 bases removed from V and 8 bases from J, the gap between germline ends came to 11 bases. Germline-derived CDR1 and CDR2 are DFQATT and SNEGSKA (reference sequence). The CDR3 loop spans 11 amino acids.

This clonotype was seen at least ten times. The chain joins TRBV9 to TRBJ2-7; D remains ambiguous. The CDR3 runs to 14 residues. Germline CDR1 is SGDLS and CDR2 is YYNGEE. V lost 0 bases and J 2 bases, leaving 9 bases between the germline ends. DNA of the CDR3: TGTGCCAGCAGCGTAGATGGAGTTCCCTACGAGCAGTACTTC. This codes for CASSVDGVPYEQYF.

With respect to this clonotype: A read error is likely, as this CDR3 ends without the conserved phenylalanine or tryptophan. The chain carries TRBV10-3 and TRBJ2-7; D possibly corresponds to TRBD2 (5 bases). The germline V gene has CDR1 ENHRY and CDR2 SYGVKD. The CDR3 spans 12 residues. CDR3 residues: CAISDNDYGQYL. Here the CDR3 DNA reads TGTGCCATCAGTGACAACGACTACGGGCAGTACCTC.

The table lists this clonotype with a few counts. The chain recombines TRBV6-2 or TRBV6-3 with TRBJ2-1; 8 bases are shared with TRBD2. This CDR3 is built from 17 residues. From germline, CDR1 is MNHEY and CDR2 SVGEGT. The junction had 14 bases not matched to a gene; V was cut back by 4 bases and J by 6 bases. This CDR3 is CASSSWTGTRGANEQFF. For the CDR3, the DNA is TGTGCCAGCAGTTCCTGGACCGGGACTAGAGGAGCCAATGAGCAGTTCTTC.

The chain combines TRBV20-1 with TRBJ2-1; 9 nucleotides match TRBD2. CDR1 and CDR2 from the germline V gene are DFQATT and SNEGSKA (reference sequence). This CDR3 is 15 amino acids long. V gave up 5 bases and J gave up 5 bases; unmatched junction bases: 10. DNA for the CDR3: TGCAGTGCTCTAAGGGCGGGGGGGCCCAACAATGAGCAGTTCTTC. Translating gives CSALRAGGPNNEQFF.

V and J are TRBV5-6 and TRBJ1-3; a weak D match, TRBD1 (6 bases). CDR3 length: 15 residues. In germline, CDR1 is SGHDT, CDR2 YYEEEE. V dropped 2 bases and J dropped 3 bases, with 12 bases sitting between them. The DNA for the CDR3 is TGTGCCAGCAGCTTTTCAGGGGAAGATGGAAACACCATATATTTT. Translating it yields CASSFSGEDGNTIYF.

The CDR3 DNA is TGTGCCACCAGCAGGCAGGGGGAGTATCAGCCCCAGCATTTT. This codes for CATSRQGEYQPQHF. J is TRBJ1-5 and V is TRBV15; 7 bases match TRBD1. V shed 3 bases and J 5 bases; nucleotides not matched to a gene: 4. Germline CDR1 reads LNHNV; CDR2 reads YYDKDF (reference sequence). This CDR3 comprises 14 residues.

Ten or more counts support this clonotype. The chain has TRBV12-3 or TRBV12-4 and TRBJ2-1; D perhaps matches TRBD2 (5 bases). Trimming took 7 bases from V and 0 from J, leaving 19 bases between them. The CDR3 loop spans 17 amino acids. The CDR3 nucleotides are TGTGCCAGCAAGGAGGCTACGGCGCCAAGCTCCTACAATGAGCAGTTCTTC. Amino acids: CASKEATAPSSYNEQFF.

V is TRBV10-3 and J is TRBJ2-7; tentatively, D is TRBD1 (6 bases). V lost 4 bases, J lost 3 bases, and 16 bases lay in between. CDR1 is ENHRY and CDR2 is SYGVKD in the germline V gene. The CDR3 sequence is 15 residues long. CDR3 residues: CAISGLGTYSYEQYF. For the CDR3, the DNA is TGTGCCATCAGTGGGTTGGGGACATATAGCTACGAGCAGTACTTC.

The V and J genes are TRBV20-1 and TRBJ1-5, with D possibly TRBD1 on 6 matching bases. There are 13 residues in the CDR3. Germline values: CDR1 DFQATT, CDR2 SNEGSKA (reference sequence). The V end lost 8 bases, the J end lost 3 bases, and 14 bases lay between the germline ends. Here the CDR3 reads CSTIKGDNQPQHF. CDR3 DNA sequence: TGCAGTACTATTAAGGGGGACAATCAGCCCCAGCATTTT.

This chain connects TRBV19 to TRBJ2-7, with TRBD1 matching 7 bases. The CDR3 is 13 residues long. CDR1 and CDR2 (germline): LNHDA, SQIVND (reference sequence). V lost 7 bases to trimming and J lost 4 bases; unmatched junction nucleotides: 7. The CDR3 sequence is CASTGTDLYEQYF. DNA of the CDR3: TGTGCCAGTACCGGGACAGACTTGTACGAGCAGTACTTC.

The chain uses TRBV7-9 and TRBJ2-3; perhaps D is TRBD1 or TRBD2 (6 bases each). Trimming left V 6 bases short and J 3 bases short, with 16 bases between. This CDR3 region has 15 residues. Per germline, CDR1 SEHNR and CDR2 FQNEAQ (reference sequence). CDR3 residues: CASRERATGTDTQYF. The CDR3, as DNA: TGTGCCAGCAGAGAGCGGGCAACAGGGACAGATACGCAGTATTTT.

This rearrangement joins TRBV6-5 to TRBJ1-1, with D possibly TRBD1 on 6 matching bases. This CDR3 is built from 14 residues. The V and J ends lost 2 bases and 5 bases respectively, with 12 bases between them. Per germline, CDR1 MNHEY and CDR2 SVGAGI. CDR3 DNA: TGTGCCAGCAGTTACAGAGGGGGACGAACTGAAGCTTTCTTT. Its translation is CASSYRGGRTEAFF.

This clonotype was recorded many times. The J gene is TRBJ2-7, the V gene TRBV5-1; perhaps TRBD1 as D (8 bases). Germline loops: CDR1 SGHRS, CDR2 YFSETQ. The V and J ends lost 4 bases and 5 bases respectively, with 16 bases between them. The CDR3 contains 14 residues. The CDR3 is CASSSGTGEDEQYF. CDR3 bases: TGCGCCAGCAGCAGCGGGACAGGAGAGGACGAGCAGTACTTC.

As for this clonotype: Germline is not matched at one junction end, which may reflect a read error. This chain links TRBV10-3 with TRBJ2-2, with 11 bases aligning to TRBD2. This CDR3 is 15 amino acids long. CDR1 is ENHRY, CDR2 SYGVKD, per germline. The CDR3 here is CASSPIAGGLGELFF. CDR3 bases: TGTGCCAGCAGTCCCATAGCGGGAGGGCTGGGGGAGCTGTTTTTT.